The rows below give T cell receptor beta chains drawn from one sample of a study of blood T cell repertoires in COVID-19. The table came from immunoSEQ multiplex PCR; TCRdb's copy has only in-frame clones and leaves some out. The data show fewer than 500,000 clones, 85% to 90% seen once. The sample taken for sequencing was PBMCs or T cells enriched from blood (not recorded which). The receptors come from a woman aged 25 to 39 with acute COVID-19. CDR3s include the opening cysteine and the closing phenylalanine or tryptophan. Fields, in order: CDR3 length, D gene, J gene, V gene, clone size, CDR3 protein, CDR3 DNA. The D gene is left open where the match is weak. Some rows have no size entry. The others give once, few or many, or a class for an expanded clone.

16,-,TRBJ1-4,TRBV27,-,CASSFSGSATNEKLFF,TGTGCCAGCAGTTTTTCGGGGTCAGCAACTAATGAAAAACTGTTTTTT
17,-,TRBJ1-6,TRBV27,-,CASSSYRSGSYNSPLHF,TGTGCCAGCAGTTCGTACAGGTCCGGATCCTATAATTCACCCCTCCACTTT
19,TRBD2,TRBJ2-2,TRBV4-1,few,CASSENSGGVRSSTGELFF,TGCGCCAGCAGCGAGAATAGCGGGGGGGTTAGGTCGAGCACCGGGGAGCTGTTTTTT
15,-,TRBJ1-2,TRBV5-1,-,CASSLRRGSNYGYTF,TGCGCCAGCAGCTTGCGACGGGGTTCTAACTATGGCTACACCTTC
16,-,TRBJ2-7,TRBV24-1,-,CATSDATRGEVSEQYF,TGTGCCACCAGTGACGCGACTAGAGGTGAGGTCTCCGAGCAGTACTTC
14,-,TRBJ2-2,TRBV7-8,few,CASSQAGVPGELFF,TGTGCCAGCAGCCAGGCCGGGGTTCCCGGGGAGCTGTTTTTT
15,-,TRBJ1-4,TRBV5-1,-,CASSLVVGQGEKLFF,TGCGCCAGCAGCTTGGTGGTCGGCCAGGGGGAAAAACTGTTTTTT
16,-,TRBJ1-3,TRBV9,-,CASSVADGRPGNTIYF,TGTGCCAGCAGCGTAGCTGACGGGAGGCCTGGAAACACCATATATTTT
14,TRBD2,TRBJ2-1,TRBV18,-,CASSQTSGSDEQFF,TGTGCCAGCTCACAGACTAGCGGGTCGGATGAGCAGTTCTTC
16,TRBD2,TRBJ2-4,TRBV6-2/TRBV6-3,-,CASSYSSGTSVVIQYF,TGTGCCAGCAGTTACTCTTCCGGGACTAGCGTTGTCATTCAGTACTTC